What follows are 8 T cell receptor beta chains derived from one specimen sequenced in a study of blood T cell repertoires in COVID-19. The protocol was immunoSEQ multiplex PCR, while the TCRdb copy is restricted to in-frame clones and leaves out a portion. The top ten hold roughly 10% of the sample, which has fewer than 300,000 clones, 83% seen once. Sequencing was done on a sample of peripheral blood. The source is a woman aged 50 to 60 who had recovered from COVID-19.

This chain uses TRBV5-4 with TRBJ2-7, with 7 bases that match TRBD2. Germline V gene sequence: CDR1 SGHNT, CDR2 YYREEE (reference sequence). This CDR3 region has 14 residues. V dropped 3 bases and J dropped 0; count of bases not matched to a gene: 3. The CDR3 sequence is CASSSWGGSYEQYF. The CDR3 region has the DNA TGTGCCAGCAGCTCTTGGGGGGGCTCCTACGAGCAGTACTTC.

The V call is TRBV27, the J call TRBJ2-1, with 8 bases lining up with TRBD2. The V gene's germline CDR1 is MNHEY and CDR2 SMNVEV (reference sequence). This CDR3 has 17 residues. J was trimmed by 3 bases and V by 5 bases; bases with no gene match: 12. CDR3 protein: CASSPWGGAGDYNEQFF. CDR3 bases: TGTGCCAGCAGTCCGTGGGGTGGAGCGGGAGACTACAATGAGCAGTTCTTC.

This clone was seen once. The chain couples TRBV5-5 to TRBJ1-3; 9 bases are shared with TRBD1. V shed 4 bases, J shed 1 base, and the junction held 3 bases outside the gene matches. Germline CDR1 reads SGHKS; CDR2 reads YYEKEE (reference sequence). The CDR3 totals 15 residues. The CDR3 reads CASSTGQGSGNTIYF. As DNA, the CDR3 is TGTGCCAGCAGCACGGGACAGGGATCTGGAAACACCATATATTTT.

This chain uses TRBV7-2 with TRBJ1-6; 8 bases are a match to TRBD1. Losses at the gene ends were 4 bases for V and 8 bases for J; bases not matched to a gene: 7. There are 15 residues in the CDR3. Germline CDR1 SGHTA, CDR2 FQGNSA. In DNA, the CDR3 is TGTGCCAGCAGCTCCGCCGGACAGGGTGATTCACCCCTCCACTTT. Translating gives CASSSAGQGDSPLHF.

This clone was picked up one time. CDR3 sequence reads: CASSPTTGGQETQYF. CDR3 DNA sequence: TGTGCCAGCAGTCCCACGACAGGTGGCCAAGAGACCCAGTACTTC. The chain is built from TRBV25-1 and TRBJ2-5; TRBD1 is a possible D gene (6 bases). The germline V gene has CDR1 MGHDK and CDR2 SYGVNS. Trimming took 5 bases from V and 1 from J, leaving 14 bases between them. The CDR3 extends over 15 amino acids.

The chain couples TRBV28 to TRBJ2-1; the D gene is possibly TRBD2 (6 bases). The CDR3 is 18 residues long. Germline assignment: CDR1 MDHEN and CDR2 SYDVKM. The V end lost 2 bases, the J end lost 7 bases, and 24 bases lay between the germline ends. The CDR3 region is CASSLGFLRERSRNEQFF. CDR3 DNA: TGTGCCAGCAGTTTAGGCTTTCTCCGGGAGAGGAGTAGGAATGAGCAGTTCTTC.

This clone is a singleton in its sample. This chain connects TRBV21-1 to TRBJ2-5; the table's D call, TRBD1, was not checked against the DNA. TRBV21-1 is tagged as a pseudogene. This CDR3 has 14 amino acids. Here the CDR3 DNA reads TGTGCCAGCAGCTCCCACAGGGAACAAGAGACCCAGTACTTC. It is translated as CASSSHREQETQYF.

This clone was counted once. The chain carries TRBV9 and TRBJ2-5; D is ambiguous. The CDR3 loop spans 13 amino acids. Trimming removed 0 bases from V and 5 bases from J, with 8 bases in between. CDR1 and CDR2 from the germline V gene are SGDLS and YYNGEE. This CDR3 is CASSVDSRETQYF. The CDR3 DNA reads TGTGCCAGCAGCGTAGATTCTAGGGAGACCCAGTACTTC.